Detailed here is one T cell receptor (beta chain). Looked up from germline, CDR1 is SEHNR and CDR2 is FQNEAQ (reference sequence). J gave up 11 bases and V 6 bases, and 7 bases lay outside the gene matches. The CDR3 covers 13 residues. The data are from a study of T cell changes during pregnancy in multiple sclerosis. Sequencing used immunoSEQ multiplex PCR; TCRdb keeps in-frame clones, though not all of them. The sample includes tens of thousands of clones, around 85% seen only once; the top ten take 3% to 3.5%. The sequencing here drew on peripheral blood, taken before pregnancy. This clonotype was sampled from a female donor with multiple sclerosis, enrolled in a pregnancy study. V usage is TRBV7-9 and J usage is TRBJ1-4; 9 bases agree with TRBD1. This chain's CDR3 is CASSRRTGEKLFF. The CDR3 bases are TGTGCCAGCAGTCGTAGGACAGGGGAGAAACTGTTTTTT.